Presented here are 28 T cell receptor beta chains from one specimen sequenced in a study of response to subunit inactivated influenza vaccine. TCRdb independently ran MiXCR on the RT-PCR reads; one entry per CDR3 protein. The sample carries hundreds of thousands of distinct CDR3 sequences, around 22% recorded once. The sample here was PBMCs from blood, taken approximately 20 months after vaccination. The source of these receptors is a man in his fifties or sixties who received an inactivated influenza vaccine.

The chain is built from TRBV4-1 and TRBJ1-2; D perhaps matches TRBD1 (5 bases). In germline, CDR1 is MGHRA, CDR2 YSYEKL. The CDR3 has 13 residues. V lost 3 bases, J lost 4 bases, and 9 bases lay in between. CDR3 region: CASSHDSSYGYTF. CDR3 nucleotide sequence: TGCGCCAGCAGCCACGACAGCAGCTATGGCTACACCTTC.

This clonotype was observed at least ten times. This chain uses TRBV3-1 with TRBJ2-2, with 7 bases fitting TRBD2. The CDR3 spans 15 residues. V lost 6 bases, J lost 2 bases, and 6 bases stayed unmatched. Germline CDR1 reads LGHDT; CDR2 reads YNNKEL (reference sequence). CDR3 loop: CASSTGTTNTGELFF. Here the CDR3 DNA reads TGTGCCAGCAGTACCGGGACTACTAACACCGGGGAGCTGTTTTTT.

This clonotype came up a few times. V usage is TRBV28 and J usage is TRBJ1-5; D perhaps matches TRBD1 (5 bases). Trimming shortened V by 10 bases and J by 0 bases, and 13 bases separated the two germline ends. Germline loops: CDR1 MDHEN, CDR2 SYDVKM. CDR3 length: 14 residues. The CDR3 loop is CANPGLYSNQPQHF. CDR3 bases: TGTGCCAACCCGGGGCTTTATAGCAATCAGCCCCAGCATTTT.

The chain employs TRBV19 and TRBJ1-1, with D tentatively TRBD1 (5 bases). The CDR3 runs 14 residues. Germline CDR1 is LNHDA and CDR2 is SQIVND (reference sequence). V was shortened by 7 bases and J by 0 bases, with 12 bases between the two germline ends. The CDR3 here is CASTPGPLNTEAFF. CDR3 DNA sequence: TGTGCCAGTACGCCGGGACCATTGAACACTGAAGCTTTCTTT.

This clonotype was seen many times. This chain connects TRBV28 to TRBJ1-4; D remains unclear. The CDR3 consists of 16 residues. Germline-derived CDR1 and CDR2 are MDHEN and SYDVKM. Trimming cost V 4 bases and J 3 bases, with 15 bases left between them. The CDR3 DNA reads as TGTGCCAGCAGTTCCACCGCGGACCAATCTAATGAAAAACTGTTTTTT. This codes for CASSSTADQSNEKLFF.

The rearrangement uses TRBV5-1 and TRBJ2-2, with D perhaps assigned TRBD1 or TRBD2 (5 bases each). Trimming stripped 4 bases from V and 3 bases from J, with 16 bases between. The CDR3 length is 16 residues. CDR1 and CDR2 (germline): SGHRS, YFSETQ. The CDR3 is CASSTRDRGYTGELFF. In nucleotides, the CDR3 is TGCGCCAGCAGCACAAGGGACCGGGGATACACCGGGGAGCTGTTTTTT.

Only a few counts were recorded for this clonotype. This rearrangement joins TRBV7-6 to TRBJ1-1; 8 positions match TRBD1. J lost 8 bases, V lost 1 base, and 6 bases had no gene match. The length of the CDR3 is 14 residues. Germline V gives CDR1 SGHVS, CDR2 FNYEAQ. CDR3 bases: TGTGCCAGCAGCTTAGTAACAGGGGGTGTAGAAGCTTTCTTT. It specifies CASSLVTGGVEAFF.

This clonotype was observed a few times. The J gene is TRBJ1-1, the V gene TRBV20-1; the match to TRBD1 covers 8 bases. Trimming at V came to 3 bases and at J to 3 bases, leaving 3 bases not matched to a gene. The CDR3 has 13 residues. The germline V gene encodes CDR1 DFQATT and CDR2 SNEGSKA (reference sequence). This CDR3 is CSASQGAHTEAFF. The CDR3 bases are TGCAGTGCTAGTCAGGGGGCGCACACTGAAGCTTTCTTT.

This clonotype has a count of ten or more. The V call is TRBV28, the J call TRBJ2-4; D is perhaps TRBD1 or TRBD2 (6 bases each). The CDR3 length is 14 residues. Germline V gives CDR1 MDHEN, CDR2 SYDVKM. Trimming pared 5 bases from V and 8 bases from J, leaving 16 bases between. CDR3 protein: CASSTLNREDIQYF. The CDR3 DNA reads as TGTGCCAGCAGTACCCTTAACAGGGAGGACATTCAGTACTTC.

In its sample, this clonotype was seen a few times. The gene calls are TRBV5-1 and TRBJ2-2, with TRBD2 matching 10 bases. CDR3 size: 18 residues. V was pared by 5 bases and J by 0 bases, with 10 bases of the junction left unmatched. The V gene's germline CDR1 is SGHRS and CDR2 YFSETQ. In DNA form, the CDR3 reads TGCGCCAGCAGAGGTAGCGGGAGGACTCAGACGAACACCGGGGAGCTGTTTTTT. Protein: CASRGSGRTQTNTGELFF.

This clonotype was seen a handful of times. The chain combines TRBV2 with TRBJ1-1, with D perhaps matching TRBD1 (5 bases). Germline lookup yields CDR1 SNHLY and CDR2 FYNNEI. V lost 2 bases and J 5 bases, leaving 12 bases between the germline ends. This CDR3 contains 14 residues. CDR3 amino acids: CASSEYRGRTEAFF. DNA of the CDR3: TGTGCCAGCAGTGAATATAGGGGAAGAACTGAAGCTTTCTTT.

The chain employs TRBV29-1 and TRBJ1-2; 7 positions match TRBD1. CDR1 and CDR2 from the germline V gene are SQVTM and ANQGSEA. The CDR3 is 14 residues long. V lost 4 bases and J lost 4; bases outside the gene matches: 9. The CDR3 reads CSVGEGGQFYGYTF. The CDR3 nucleotides read TGCAGCGTTGGCGAAGGGGGACAGTTCTATGGCTACACCTTC.

Ten or more counts support this clonotype. The chain combines TRBV5-1 with TRBJ1-1; possible D gene TRBD1, 5 bases. The CDR3 covers 13 residues. V lost 4 bases, J lost 3 bases, and 10 bases lay in between. Germline V gene lookup returns CDR1 SGHRS and CDR2 YFSETQ. The CDR3 reads CASSPQGDTEAFF. The CDR3 coding sequence is TGCGCCAGCAGCCCGCAAGGGGACACTGAAGCTTTCTTT.

This clonotype appeared a few times. The rearrangement links TRBV5-1 to TRBJ1-4, with 10 bases identical to TRBD1. The V and J ends lost 4 bases and 10 bases, in that order; junction bases with no gene match: 7. This CDR3 is built from 14 residues. CDR1 and CDR2 (germline): SGHRS, YFSETQ. The CDR3 region has the DNA TGCGCCAGCAGCCTCGGACAGGGGGGGGGAAAACTGTTTTTT. Residues: CASSLGQGGGKLFF.

V and J are TRBV7-9 and TRBJ1-2; unclear D gene. Per germline, CDR1 SEHNR and CDR2 FQNEAQ (reference sequence). Trimming took 2 bases from V and 4 from J, leaving 14 bases between them. The length of the CDR3 is 15 residues. CDR3 region: CASSLTNRPSYGYTF. The DNA of the CDR3 is TGTGCCAGCAGCTTAACCAACCGTCCGAGCTATGGCTACACCTTC.

V is TRBV15 and J is TRBJ1-6; D perhaps matches TRBD1 (5 bases). The CDR3 totals 16 residues. CDR1 and CDR2 (germline): LNHNV, YYDKDF (reference sequence). V was shortened by 4 bases and J by 8 bases, with 18 bases between the two germline ends. The CDR3 loop reads CATSKWTAGDHSPLHF. The CDR3 DNA reads TGTGCCACCAGCAAATGGACGGCCGGGGACCATTCACCCCTCCACTTT.

This clonotype was picked up many times. The J gene is TRBJ1-2, the V gene TRBV9; D is uncertain. This CDR3 has 15 residues. Trimming cost V 0 bases and J 4 bases, with 13 bases left between them. Germline V lookup: CDR1 SGDLS, CDR2 YYNGEE. The CDR3 DNA reads TGTGCCAGCAGCGTAGAGGTTACGCTGGCCTATGGCTACACCTTC. It specifies CASSVEVTLAYGYTF. Variable domain in full (rest from reference TRBV9 and TRBJ1-2): DSGVTQTPKHLITATGQRVTLRCSPRSGDLSVYWYQQSLDQGLQFLIQYYNGEERAKGNILERFSAQQFPDLHSELNLSSLELGDSALYFCASSVEVTLAYGYTFGSGTRLTVV.

The chain combines TRBV18 with TRBJ1-5, with 10 bases identical to TRBD1. Germline-derived CDR1 and CDR2 are KGHSH and LQKENI. The CDR3 loop spans 15 amino acids. V trimming: 3 bases; J trimming: 5 bases; junction bases outside the gene matches: 4. CDR3 in DNA: TGTGCCAGCTCACCTTGGACAGGGGGAGATCAGCCCCAGCATTTT. This translates into CASSPWTGGDQPQHF.

The V call is TRBV5-1, the J call TRBJ1-1, with D uncertain. The CDR3 loop spans 14 amino acids. Trimming took 3 bases from V and 1 from J, leaving 10 bases between them. Per germline, CDR1 SGHRS and CDR2 YFSETQ. The CDR3 DNA follows: TGCGCCAGCAGCTGGGATGCCAAGAACACTGAAGCTTTCTTT. It encodes CASSWDAKNTEAFF.

The CDR3 is CASSLPGTGRPPSYNEQFF. For the CDR3, the DNA is TGTGCCAGCAGCTTACCCGGGACAGGGAGGCCTCCCTCCTACAATGAGCAGTTCTTC. The chain carries TRBV11-2 and TRBJ2-1, with 9 bases matching TRBD1. Germline V CDR1 and CDR2: SGHAT, FQNNGV. CDR3 length: 19 residues. V dropped 2 bases and J dropped 0; count of bases not matched to a gene: 11. Full variable domain (rest looked up from reference TRBV11-2 and TRBJ2-1): EAGVAQSPRYKIIEKRQSVAFWCNPISGHATLYWYQQILGQGPKLLIQFQNNGVVDDSQLPKDRFSAERLKGVDSTLKIQPAKLEDSAVYLCASSLPGTGRPPSYNEQFFGPGTRLTVL.

For the CDR3, the DNA is TGTGCCAGCACCTTCGGGGGGTATAACCAAGAGACCCAGTACTTC. Protein product: CASTFGGYNQETQYF. The V gene is TRBV12-3 or TRBV12-4, the J gene TRBJ2-5; the match to TRBD2 covers 7 bases. V was pared by 7 bases and J by 0 bases, with 8 bases of the junction left unmatched. This CDR3 comprises 15 residues.

This clonotype has a handful of counts. The chain employs TRBV12-3 or TRBV12-4 and TRBJ2-6, with D hard to call. The CDR3 is 15 residues long. The V gene lost 2 bases and the J gene lost 0 bases, with 5 bases spanning the gap. The CDR3 DNA reads TGTGCCAGCAGTTTAAGGAGCTCTGGGGCCAACGTCCTGACTTTC. This codes for CASSLRSSGANVLTF.

This clonotype has only a few counts. The gene calls are TRBV5-1 and TRBJ1-6; D gene unclear. CDR1 is SGHRS, CDR2 YFSETQ, per germline. CDR3 length: 15 residues. V lost 4 bases to trimming and J lost 6 bases, with 14 bases between them. DNA for the CDR3: TGCGCCAGCAGCCCTGGAGGTAGCGTTAATTCACCCCTCCACTTT. The encoded protein is CASSPGGSVNSPLHF. Full variable domain (remainder filled in from reference TRBV5-1 and TRBJ1-6): KAGVTQTPRYLIKTRGQQVTLSCSPISGHRSVSWYQQTPGQGLQFLFEYFSETQRNKGNFPGRFSGRQFSNSRSEMNVSTLELGDSALYLCASSPGGSVNSPLHFGNGTRLTVT.

This clonotype turned up a few times. This chain connects TRBV5-1 to TRBJ1-1, with TRBD1 as a possible D gene (5 bases). Germline V gives CDR1 SGHRS, CDR2 YFSETQ. The CDR3 totals 16 residues. Trimming removed 3 bases at V and 2 bases at J, with 17 bases between. The CDR3 DNA reads as TGCGCCAGCAGCTATCTTATGGACACTTCAAACACTGAAGCTTTCTTT. This translates into CASSYLMDTSNTEAFF.

At least ten counts were recorded for this clonotype. This chain joins TRBV6-1 and TRBJ1-3; D call uncertain. Germline V lookup: CDR1 MNHNS, CDR2 SASEGT. Between the trimmed V and J ends, which lost 6 bases and 0 bases, there was a span of 18 bases. The CDR3 contains 17 residues. The CDR3 protein is CASRPGLTRFSGNTIYF. The CDR3 DNA is TGTGCCAGCAGACCTGGCCTGACCAGGTTCTCTGGAAACACCATATATTTT.

The V gene is TRBV29-1, the J gene TRBJ1-1, with D uncertain. The CDR3 runs to 12 residues. Germline values: CDR1 SQVTM, CDR2 ANQGSEA. V was clipped by 7 bases and J by 0 bases, with 9 bases between them. The CDR3 spells CSARVLNTEAFF. CDR3 DNA: TGCAGCGCCCGGGTCTTGAACACTGAAGCTTTCTTT.

This clonotype was recorded many times. V and J are TRBV4-1 and TRBJ1-2; tentative D call: TRBD1 (5 bases). Trimming took off 5 bases at V and 2 bases at J, with 12 bases between the two ends. The CDR3 extends over 14 amino acids. Germline V lookup: CDR1 MGHRA, CDR2 YSYEKL. The CDR3 DNA reads as TGCGCCAGCAGCAAACCCGGGGCAAACTATGGCTACACCTTC. Residues: CASSKPGANYGYTF.

This clonotype has more than one count but fewer than ten. The chain links TRBV28 to TRBJ2-7; D is unclear. The CDR3 contains 15 residues. Germline CDR1 reads MDHEN; CDR2 reads SYDVKM. V was cut by 8 bases and J by 2 bases, with 19 bases left in between. Here the CDR3 DNA reads TGTGCCAGCGTTTTAACATCCCTTCAAGCCTACGAGCAGTACTTC. Its translation: CASVLTSLQAYEQYF. The full variable domain, rest sourced from reference TRBV28 and TRBJ2-7, is DVKVTQSSRYLVKRTGEKVFLECVQDMDHENMFWYRQDPGLGLRLIYFSYDVKMKEKGDIPEGYSVSREKKERFSLILESASTNQTSMYLCASVLTSLQAYEQYFGPGTRLTVT.